Listed below are T cell receptor beta chains from one sample, sequenced in a study of shared clonotypes between healthy human individuals. Only in-frame clones appear in the TCRdb table, and some are missing; sequencing was by immunoSEQ multiplex PCR. The sample includes just over 2,000,000 clones, roughly 96% of them seen just once. Sample: naive CD4+ T cells sorted from blood. The source of these receptors is a young man in good health. Both conserved end residues are part of each CDR3. Each record gives: clone size, D gene, J gene, V gene, CDR3 protein, CDR3 DNA. The D gene is left open where the match is weak. The size field is filled for only some rows; it gives once, few, many or a size class.

clone_size: -; d_call: -; j_call: TRBJ2-3; v_call: TRBV5-1; cdr3_aa: CASSFPGEDTQYF; cdr3_nt: TGCGCCAGCAGCTTTCCCGGGGAAGATACGCAGTATTTT
clone_size: -; d_call: TRBD1; j_call: TRBJ2-7; v_call: TRBV6-5; cdr3_aa: CASSYAGTDLGEQYF; cdr3_nt: TGTGCCAGCAGTTACGCCGGGACAGACCTCGGCGAGCAGTACTTC
clone_size: -; d_call: -; j_call: TRBJ2-3; v_call: TRBV29-1; cdr3_aa: CSVSFWAGETDTQYF; cdr3_nt: TGCAGCGTTTCATTCTGGGCAGGGGAAACAGATACGCAGTATTTT
clone_size: -; d_call: -; j_call: TRBJ2-7; v_call: TRBV30; cdr3_aa: CAWSRDARTYEQYF; cdr3_nt: TGTGCCTGGAGTCGGGACGCGCGCACCTACGAGCAGTACTTC
clone_size: -; d_call: -; j_call: TRBJ1-2; v_call: TRBV28; cdr3_aa: CASSLVGANYGYTF; cdr3_nt: TGTGCCAGCAGTTTAGTGGGGGCTAACTATGGCTACACCTTC
clone_size: -; d_call: -; j_call: TRBJ1-4; v_call: TRBV4-1; cdr3_aa: CASSQVAGTGGEKLFF; cdr3_nt: TGCGCCAGCAGCCAAGTCGCGGGGACTGGGGGGGAAAAACTGTTTTTT
clone_size: -; d_call: -; j_call: TRBJ2-5; v_call: TRBV9; cdr3_aa: CASSVGNVQETQYF; cdr3_nt: TGTGCCAGCAGCGTAGGCAACGTCCAAGAGACCCAGTACTTC
clone_size: once; d_call: TRBD1; j_call: TRBJ2-7; v_call: TRBV2; cdr3_aa: CASSLGQPSYEQYF; cdr3_nt: TGTGCCAGCAGCCTGGGACAGCCTAGCTACGAGCAGTACTTC
clone_size: -; d_call: -; j_call: TRBJ2-1; v_call: TRBV12-1; cdr3_aa: CASSLRNGREGNCNEQFF; cdr3_nt: TGTGCCAGCAGCCTCCGGAACGGGCGGGAGGGAAATTGTAATGAGCAGTTCTTC
clone_size: -; d_call: -; j_call: TRBJ2-7; v_call: TRBV4-1; cdr3_aa: CASSQDTTGSYEQYF; cdr3_nt: TGCGCCAGCAGCCAAGATACTACGGGGTCCTACGAGCAGTACTTC
clone_size: once; d_call: -; j_call: TRBJ2-7; v_call: TRBV10-3; cdr3_aa: CAISRERSSYEQYF; cdr3_nt: TGTGCCATCAGCCGCGAACGGAGCTCCTACGAGCAGTACTTC
clone_size: -; d_call: TRBD2; j_call: TRBJ2-7; v_call: TRBV7-9; cdr3_aa: CASSPGGNPEQYF; cdr3_nt: TGTGCCAGCAGCCCCGGGGGGAACCCCGAGCAGTACTTC
clone_size: many; d_call: -; j_call: TRBJ2-7; v_call: TRBV5-1; cdr3_aa: CASSLAVTASTNLEQYF; cdr3_nt: TGCGCCAGCAGCTTGGCGGTTACGGCTAGTACGAATCTCGAGCAGTACTTC
clone_size: -; d_call: TRBD1; j_call: TRBJ2-2; v_call: TRBV5-1; cdr3_aa: CASSPGQADGELFF; cdr3_nt: TGCGCCAGCAGCCCAGGACAGGCCGACGGGGAGCTGTTTTTT
clone_size: -; d_call: -; j_call: TRBJ1-3; v_call: TRBV28; cdr3_aa: CASRPSLTGWWGNTIYF; cdr3_nt: TGTGCCAGCAGGCCCAGTCTCACAGGGTGGTGGGGAAACACCATATATTTT
clone_size: -; d_call: TRBD2; j_call: TRBJ2-7; v_call: TRBV6-6; cdr3_aa: CASSYSTGGGTYEQYF; cdr3_nt: TGTGCCAGCAGTTACTCGACGGGCGGGGGAACCTACGAGCAGTACTTC
clone_size: -; d_call: -; j_call: TRBJ2-7; v_call: TRBV6-1; cdr3_aa: CASSERRGYPYEQYF; cdr3_nt: TGTGCCAGCAGTGAAAGGAGGGGGTATCCCTACGAGCAGTACTTC
clone_size: -; d_call: -; j_call: TRBJ1-1; v_call: TRBV6-5; cdr3_aa: CASWRGRATEAFF; cdr3_nt: TGTGCCAGCTGGCGGGGGCGCGCCACTGAAGCTTTCTTT
clone_size: -; d_call: -; j_call: TRBJ2-2; v_call: TRBV6-5; cdr3_aa: CASRESGPNTGELFF; cdr3_nt: TGTGCCAGCAGAGAGAGCGGGCCGAACACCGGGGAGCTGTTTTTT
clone_size: -; d_call: TRBD1; j_call: TRBJ2-1; v_call: TRBV28; cdr3_aa: CASRGGTGSIPNEQFF; cdr3_nt: TGTGCCAGCAGGGGGGGGACAGGGTCCATTCCCAATGAGCAGTTCTTC
clone_size: -; d_call: -; j_call: TRBJ1-4; v_call: TRBV5-1; cdr3_aa: CASSSWQGVGDEKLFF; cdr3_nt: TGCGCCAGCAGCTCATGGCAGGGAGTAGGGGATGAAAAACTGTTTTTT
clone_size: -; d_call: -; j_call: TRBJ2-3; v_call: TRBV5-1; cdr3_aa: CASSQQGDTQYF; cdr3_nt: TGCGCCAGCAGTCAACAGGGAGATACGCAGTATTTT
clone_size: -; d_call: TRBD2; j_call: TRBJ2-1; v_call: TRBV29-1; cdr3_aa: CSVTGTSGSSTYNEQFF; cdr3_nt: TGCAGCGTTACCGGGACTAGCGGGAGTAGCACCTACAATGAGCAGTTCTTC
clone_size: -; d_call: TRBD1; j_call: TRBJ1-1; v_call: TRBV5-1; cdr3_aa: CASSARDRFPMNTEAFF; cdr3_nt: TGCGCCAGCAGCGCCAGGGACAGGTTCCCTATGAACACTGAAGCTTTCTTT
clone_size: -; d_call: -; j_call: TRBJ1-2; v_call: TRBV6-6; cdr3_aa: CASRSGGIGYTF; cdr3_nt: TGTGCCAGCAGATCAGGAGGCATAGGCTACACCTTC
clone_size: once; d_call: TRBD2; j_call: TRBJ2-7; v_call: TRBV5-4; cdr3_aa: CASSQGTSGNEQYF; cdr3_nt: TGTGCCAGCAGCCAAGGGACTAGCGGGAATGAGCAGTACTTC
clone_size: once; d_call: -; j_call: TRBJ1-2; v_call: TRBV5-1; cdr3_aa: CASSLDLGSLEGYTF; cdr3_nt: TGCGCCAGCAGCTTGGATCTCGGTAGTTTGGAGGGCTACACCTTC
clone_size: -; d_call: -; j_call: TRBJ2-2; v_call: TRBV20-1; cdr3_aa: CSAARAGELFF; cdr3_nt: TGCAGTGCGGCCCGGGCCGGGGAGCTGTTTTTT